This T cell receptor beta chain was captured in a study of OX40 agonist ivuxolimab in advanced cancers. About the research overall: Among those treated, three patients had partial responses, one with hepatocellular carcinoma and two with cutaneous melanoma.

V was trimmed by 4 bases and J by 3 bases, leaving 5 bases between them. Germline V gives CDR1 SGHRS, CDR2 YFSETQ. The CDR3 sequence is 11 residues long. This clone is a singleton in its sample. The antigen remains undetermined. The sample contains more than one DNA sequence encoding this CDR3. General study findings and limits: Antigen specificity was not determined for the expanded peripheral T cells.

Data came from immunoSEQ multiplex PCR; TCRdb stores just in-frame clones and leaves some out. The table records fewer than 80,000 clones, about 89% of them present only once. The chain has TRBV5-1 and TRBJ2-7; D not certain. The source is an adult with an advanced solid tumor such as melanoma, head and neck, liver or kidney cancer. Sequencing was performed on CD4+ or CD8+ T cells sorted from blood, taken in a trial of the OX40 agonist ivuxolimab. The CDR3 here is CASSLDYEQYF. Here the CDR3 DNA reads TGCGCCAGCAGCCTAGACTACGAGCAGTACTTC.